The subject of this entry is one T cell receptor beta chain. Its specific antigen is unknown. The input lacks base qualities; no much larger clone sits a single base away. Ficoll-Paque density gradient centrifugation was the method used to isolate PBMCs. These data belong to a study of T-cell memory formation after mild COVID-19 (dated by TCRdb to the early 2020s). About the study as a whole: Most TCR sequence clusters were specific to one of the two donors. The cohort comprised two young, previously healthy adult volunteers, one female and one male. Longitudinal TCRalpha and TCRbeta repertoire sequencing tracked T-cell clones expanding and contracting after mild COVID-19 in a couple of donors. General findings and caveats noted by the study authors: The second-wave clones that peaked on day 37 were not confirmed to be SARS-CoV-2 specific. Contracting CD4+ clones turned up mainly in the CM and EM memory subsets, whereas EMRA was where CD8+ clones were enriched. Balanced CD4/CD8 phenotypes were observed for clones contracting from day 15 to 85, whereas a bias towards CD4+ was observed for a second wave of clones expanding from day 15 to 37. The study included only a couple of mild cases, and larger cohorts that include severe cases with pre-infection samples were judged to be necessary. Some responding clones were detected in pre-infection memory, which suggested that pre-existing cross-reactive memory T cells had joined the SARS-CoV-2 response.

In the germline V gene (reference sequence), CDR1 corresponds to MNHEY and CDR2 to SMNVEV. V gives up 1 base and J gives up 0 bases, and the segment between their germline ends measures 13 bases. Counted from cysteine to phenylalanine, this CDR3 has 16 amino acids. Only the CDR3 portion is preserved as DNA: 48 bases, with reading frame beginning at the first base. These reads were obtained on an Illumina NovaSeq 6000. TCRalpha and TCRbeta cDNA libraries were constructed by 5'RACE with constant-segment primers, with sample barcodes and unique molecular identifiers being introduced. RNA was extracted from every sample with Trizol reagent. Library amplification was performed in two PCR steps, and a second sample barcode and Illumina TruSeq adapters were introduced in the second step. The libraries were sequenced on an Illumina NovaSeq using 2 x 150 bp paired-end reads. On the authors' methods: The reads were demultiplexed and collapsed into UMI-guided consensus sequences using migec v1.2.7. Using mixcr v2.1.11, UMI consensuses were aligned to TRA and TRB V and J templates and then assembled into clonotypes. Expanded or contracted clonotypes were those called significant by both edgeR and NoisET, with noise models trained on biological replicates. edgeR calls used a false discovery rate-adjusted p below 0.01 and a log2 fold-change threshold of 1. As an exploratory analysis of dynamics, max-normalized trajectories of the 1000 most abundant clonotypes were examined by PCA with hierarchical clustering. Separately sequenced CD4+ and CD8+ repertoires were used to assign a CD4 or CD8 phenotype to each responding clone. TCRdb's own reprocessing of the public reads used fastp at Q25 and MiXCR and kept productive beta chains. Each CDR3 protein gets just one entry, which takes the most common genes and DNA from the rows behind it. V and J calls and clone size were set by TCRdb, not the authors. The sample table contains about 250,000 distinct CDR3 sequences; only one count was recorded for just over 15% of them. 2.1% of the sample goes to the ten largest clones.

This sequence uses TRBV27 and TRBJ2-7; the best D guess is TRBD1, with 5 bases matching. This receptor was obtained from an adult woman who had mild COVID-19 (a few samples of this study predate the infection). The sample titles of this study are shuffled in the database, so cell type and time point are left out; the donor was told from shared clones. The specimen sequenced was PBMCs or a T cell subset sorted from them (not recorded which). CDR3 sequence: CASSLYGARSSYEQYF. The DNA sequence is given as TGTGCCAGCAGTTTATATGGGGCGCGAAGCTCCTACGAGCAGTACTTC.